These T cell receptor beta chains were read from a single sample in a study of CD8 T cells in Susac syndrome. One entry per CDR3 protein results from TCRdb running MiXCR on the immunoSEQ multiplex PCR reads. The sample records 100,000 to 150,000 distinct CDR3 sequences, approximately 95% being singletons. Sequenced material: CD8+ T cells from PBMCs. Source of these receptors: a human donor with multiple sclerosis. Each CDR3 is given with its conserved first and last residue. A D gene is named only where the DNA matches it firmly. Not every row has a clone size; where given, it reads once, few, many or a size class.

j_call	clone_size	d_call	v_call	cdr3_nt	cdr3_aa
TRBJ2-1	-	TRBD2	TRBV5-1	TGCGCCAGCAGCTTAAATAGCGGGGGGGACAATGAGCAGTTCTTC	CASSLNSGGDNEQFF
TRBJ2-1	-	-	TRBV19	TGTGCCAGTAGCCCGACAGATTCCTACAATGAGCAGTTCTTC	CASSPTDSYNEQFF
TRBJ1-1	-	TRBD1	TRBV2	TGTGCCAGCAGTGAGACAGGGCGAGCTTTCTTT	CASSETGRAFF
TRBJ2-3	-	-	TRBV12-2	TGTGCAAGTCGCTTAACCCGACTAGCGGGGAGCACAGATACGCAGTATTTT	CASRLTRLAGSTDTQYF
TRBJ2-7	-	TRBD1	TRBV4-1	TGCGCCAGCAGCCCGGGACAGGGAGTGCAGGAGCAGTACTTC	CASSPGQGVQEQYF
TRBJ1-1	-	-	TRBV27	TGTGCCAGCAGTTTAACAGGGATAGAAGCTGAAGCTTTCTTT	CASSLTGIEAEAFF
TRBJ1-4	-	TRBD1	TRBV5-4	TGTGCCAGCAGCCAAGACCCTACCGGGACAGGGGATGAAAAACTGTTTTTT	CASSQDPTGTGDEKLFF
TRBJ1-6	-	TRBD1	TRBV4-1	TGCGCCAGCAGCCAACCGGCACGGGACAGGGTGGCACCCCTCCACTTT	CASSQPARDRVAPLHF
TRBJ2-3	once	-	TRBV12-5	TGTGCTAGTGGTTTGGTACCCCCCAGCCAGGCCTTTTACACAGATACGCAGTATTTT	CASGLVPPSQAFYTDTQYF
TRBJ1-3	-	-	TRBV29-1	TGCAGCGTTGAAGGCGTGTACGGAAACACCATATATTTT	CSVEGVYGNTIYF
TRBJ1-1	-	-	TRBV6-4	TGTGCCAGCACCCTGACGGGGGGTTCTTCTGAAGCTTTCTTT	CASTLTGGSSEAFF
TRBJ2-5	-	-	TRBV15	TGTGCCACCAGCAGAGATCCCGGTCTGGAGACCCAGTACTTC	CATSRDPGLETQYF
TRBJ1-1	-	-	TRBV12-3/TRBV12-4	TGTGCCAGCATACCCAGAGAGAACACTGAAGCTTTCTTT	CASIPRENTEAFF
TRBJ2-5	-	-	TRBV7-2	TGTGCCAGCAGCCGAATCCCAAAAGAGACCCAGTACTTC	CASSRIPKETQYF
TRBJ1-5	-	TRBD1	TRBV29-1	TGCAGCGTTAGGACAGGGAGCAATCAGCCCCAGCATTTT	CSVRTGSNQPQHF
TRBJ2-5	-	-	TRBV19	TGTGCCAGTACCGCGTGGGGGGGCCTCCAAGAGACCCAGTACTTC	CASTAWGGLQETQYF
TRBJ2-5	-	TRBD2	TRBV9	TGTGCCAGCACCAGTAGCGGGGCCTACCAAGAGACCCAGTACTTC	CASTSSGAYQETQYF
TRBJ2-7	few	TRBD1	TRBV30	TGTGCCTGGAGTGTCGAGGGGGCGGCCTCCTACGAGCAGTACTTC	CAWSVEGAASYEQYF